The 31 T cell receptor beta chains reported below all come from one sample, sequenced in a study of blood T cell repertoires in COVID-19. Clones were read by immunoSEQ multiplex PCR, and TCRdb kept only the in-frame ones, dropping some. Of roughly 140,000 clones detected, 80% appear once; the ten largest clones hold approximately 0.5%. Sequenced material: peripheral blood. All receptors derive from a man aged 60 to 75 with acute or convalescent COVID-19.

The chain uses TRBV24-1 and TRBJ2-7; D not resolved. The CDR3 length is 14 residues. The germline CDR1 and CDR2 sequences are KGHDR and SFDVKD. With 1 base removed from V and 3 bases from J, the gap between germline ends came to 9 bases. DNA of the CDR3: TGTGCCACCAGTGATTTACCCAGTTGCTACGAGCAGTACTTC. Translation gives CATSDLPSCYEQYF.

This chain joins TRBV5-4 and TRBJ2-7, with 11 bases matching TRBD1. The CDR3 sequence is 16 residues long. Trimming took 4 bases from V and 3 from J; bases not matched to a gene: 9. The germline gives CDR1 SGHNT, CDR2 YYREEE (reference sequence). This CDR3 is CASSLATGTGGYEQYF. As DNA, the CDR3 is TGTGCCAGCAGCCTCGCTACCGGGACAGGGGGCTACGAGCAGTACTTC.

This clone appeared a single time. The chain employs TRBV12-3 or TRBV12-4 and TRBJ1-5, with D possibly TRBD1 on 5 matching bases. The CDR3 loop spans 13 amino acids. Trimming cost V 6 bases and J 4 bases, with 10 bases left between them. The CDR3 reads CASSWTYNQPQHF. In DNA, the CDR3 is TGTGCCAGCAGCTGGACATATAATCAGCCCCAGCATTTT.

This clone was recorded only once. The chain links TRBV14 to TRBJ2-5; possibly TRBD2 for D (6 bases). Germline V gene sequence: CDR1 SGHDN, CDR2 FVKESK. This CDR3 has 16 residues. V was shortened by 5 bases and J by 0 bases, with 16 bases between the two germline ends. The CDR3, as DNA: TGTGCCAGCAGCGACCTACGGGGGAGAGACCAAGAGACCCAGTACTTC. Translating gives CASSDLRGRDQETQYF.

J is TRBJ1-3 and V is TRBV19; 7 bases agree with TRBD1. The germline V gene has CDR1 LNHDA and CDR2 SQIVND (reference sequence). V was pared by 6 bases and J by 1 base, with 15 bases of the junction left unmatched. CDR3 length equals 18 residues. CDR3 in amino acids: CASRTIVGRGESGNTIYF. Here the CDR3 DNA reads TGTGCCAGTAGGACTATAGTGGGCAGGGGGGAATCTGGAAACACCATATATTTT.

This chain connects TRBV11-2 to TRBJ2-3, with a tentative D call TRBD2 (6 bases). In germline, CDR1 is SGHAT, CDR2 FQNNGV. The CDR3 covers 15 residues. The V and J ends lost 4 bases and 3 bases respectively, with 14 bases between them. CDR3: CASSSAGRGTDTQYF. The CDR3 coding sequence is TGTGCCAGCAGCTCCGCGGGACGGGGGACAGATACGCAGTATTTT. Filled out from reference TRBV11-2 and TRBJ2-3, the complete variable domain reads EAGVAQSPRYKIIEKRQSVAFWCNPISGHATLYWYQQILGQGPKLLIQFQNNGVVDDSQLPKDRFSAERLKGVDSTLKIQPAKLEDSAVYLCASSSAGRGTDTQYFGPGTRLTVL.

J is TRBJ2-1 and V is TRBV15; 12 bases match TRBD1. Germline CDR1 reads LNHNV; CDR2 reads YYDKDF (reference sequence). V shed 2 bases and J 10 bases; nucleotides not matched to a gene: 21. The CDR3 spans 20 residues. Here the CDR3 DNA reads TGTGCCACCAGCAGATCACCGGGACAGGGGGCCCGGACTATTCTAGGAGAGCAGTTCTTC. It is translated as CATSRSPGQGARTILGEQFF.

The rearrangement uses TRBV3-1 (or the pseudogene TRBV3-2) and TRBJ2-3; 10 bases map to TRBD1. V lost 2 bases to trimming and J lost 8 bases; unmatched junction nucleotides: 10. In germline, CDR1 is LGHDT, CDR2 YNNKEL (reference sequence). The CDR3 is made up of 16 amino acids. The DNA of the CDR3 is TGTGCCAGCAGCCAATCTGACAGGGGGCGCGGTCCTACGCAGTATTTT. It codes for CASSQSDRGRGPTQYF.

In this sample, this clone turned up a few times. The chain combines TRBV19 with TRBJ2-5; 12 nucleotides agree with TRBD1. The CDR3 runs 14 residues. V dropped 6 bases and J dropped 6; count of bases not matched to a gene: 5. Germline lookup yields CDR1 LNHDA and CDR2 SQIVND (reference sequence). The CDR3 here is CASRAGTGGQTQYF. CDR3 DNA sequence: TGTGCCAGTAGGGCCGGGACAGGGGGCCAGACCCAGTACTTC.

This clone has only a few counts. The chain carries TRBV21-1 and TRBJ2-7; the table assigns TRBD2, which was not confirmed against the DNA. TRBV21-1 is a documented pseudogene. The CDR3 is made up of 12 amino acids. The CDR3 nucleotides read TGTGCCAGCTTAGAGGGTTGCTACGAGCAGTACTTC. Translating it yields CASLEGCYEQYF.

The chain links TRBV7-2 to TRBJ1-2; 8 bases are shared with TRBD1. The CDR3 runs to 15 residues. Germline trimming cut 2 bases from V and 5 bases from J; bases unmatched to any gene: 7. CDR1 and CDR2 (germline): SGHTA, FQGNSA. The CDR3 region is CASSLYQGARYGYTF. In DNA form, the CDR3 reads TGTGCCAGCAGCTTATACCAGGGGGCGCGTTATGGCTACACCTTC.

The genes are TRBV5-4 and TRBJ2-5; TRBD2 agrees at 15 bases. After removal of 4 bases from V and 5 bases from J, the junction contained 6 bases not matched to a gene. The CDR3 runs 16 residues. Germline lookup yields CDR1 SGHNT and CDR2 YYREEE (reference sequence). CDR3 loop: CASSVGLAGGSETQYF. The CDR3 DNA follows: TGTGCCAGCAGCGTTGGACTAGCGGGAGGGAGCGAGACCCAGTACTTC.

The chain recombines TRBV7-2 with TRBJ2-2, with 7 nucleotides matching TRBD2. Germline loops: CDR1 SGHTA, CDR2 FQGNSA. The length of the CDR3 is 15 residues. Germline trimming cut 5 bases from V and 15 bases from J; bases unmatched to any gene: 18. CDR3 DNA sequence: TGTGCCAGCAGCCCTTCAACCGGGAGGCCCTCCTCGATGTTTTTT. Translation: CASSPSTGRPSSMFF. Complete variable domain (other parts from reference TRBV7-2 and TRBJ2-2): GAGVSQSPSNKVTEKGKDVELRCDPISGHTALYWYRQSLGQGLEFLIYFQGNSAPDKSGLPSDRFSAERTGGSVSTLTIQRTQQEDSAVYLCASSPSTGRPSSMFFGEGSRLTVL.

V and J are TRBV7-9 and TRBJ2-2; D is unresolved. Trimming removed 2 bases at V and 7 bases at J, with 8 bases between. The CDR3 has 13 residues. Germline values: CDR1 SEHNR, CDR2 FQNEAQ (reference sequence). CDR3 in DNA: TGTGCCAGCAGCTTATCAGGAATCGGGGAGCTGTTTTTT. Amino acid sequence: CASSLSGIGELFF.

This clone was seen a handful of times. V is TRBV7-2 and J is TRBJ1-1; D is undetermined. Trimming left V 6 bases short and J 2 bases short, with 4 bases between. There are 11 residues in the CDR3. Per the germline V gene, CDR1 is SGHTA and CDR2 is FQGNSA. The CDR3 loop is CASRSNTEAFF. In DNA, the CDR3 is TGTGCCAGCAGGAGTAACACTGAAGCTTTCTTT.

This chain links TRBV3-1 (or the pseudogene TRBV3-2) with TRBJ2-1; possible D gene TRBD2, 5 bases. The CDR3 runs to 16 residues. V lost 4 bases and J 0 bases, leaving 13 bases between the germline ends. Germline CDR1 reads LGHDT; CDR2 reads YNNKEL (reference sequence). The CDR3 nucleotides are TGTGCCAGCAGCCGGCTCTCCGCGGGCTCCTACAATGAGCAGTTCTTC. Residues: CASSRLSAGSYNEQFF.

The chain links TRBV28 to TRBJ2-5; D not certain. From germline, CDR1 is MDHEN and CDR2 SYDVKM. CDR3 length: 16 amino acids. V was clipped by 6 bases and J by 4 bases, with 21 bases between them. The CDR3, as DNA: TGTGCCAGCAGACCCCGAGGTGTCAACCCCCGAGAGACCCAGTACTTC. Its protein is CASRPRGVNPRETQYF.

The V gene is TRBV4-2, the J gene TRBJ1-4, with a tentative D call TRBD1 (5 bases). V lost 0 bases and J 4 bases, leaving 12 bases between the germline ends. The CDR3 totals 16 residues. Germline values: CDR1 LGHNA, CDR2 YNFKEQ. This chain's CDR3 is CASSQDYRGLNEKLFF. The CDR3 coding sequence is TGTGCCAGCAGCCAAGATTACCGGGGACTTAATGAAAAACTGTTTTTT.

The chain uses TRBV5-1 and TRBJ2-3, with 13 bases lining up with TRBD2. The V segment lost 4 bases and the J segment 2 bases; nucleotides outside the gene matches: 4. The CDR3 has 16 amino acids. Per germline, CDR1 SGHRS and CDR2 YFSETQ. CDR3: CASSPGLAGVTDTQYF. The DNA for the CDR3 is TGCGCCAGCAGCCCCGGACTAGCGGGGGTCACAGATACGCAGTATTTT.

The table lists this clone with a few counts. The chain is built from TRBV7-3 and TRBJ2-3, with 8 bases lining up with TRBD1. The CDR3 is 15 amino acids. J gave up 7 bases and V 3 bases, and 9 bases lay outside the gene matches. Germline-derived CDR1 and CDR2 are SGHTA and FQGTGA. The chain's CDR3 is CASSFGTGGGHTQYF. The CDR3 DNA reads TGTGCCAGCAGCTTTGGGACAGGAGGGGGACATACGCAGTATTTT. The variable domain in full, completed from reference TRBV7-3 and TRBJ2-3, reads GAGVSQTPSNKVTEKGKYVELRCDPISGHTALYWYRQSLGQGPEFLIYFQGTGAADDSGLPNDRFFAVRPEGSVSTLKIQRTERGDSAVYLCASSFGTGGGHTQYFGPGTRLTVL.

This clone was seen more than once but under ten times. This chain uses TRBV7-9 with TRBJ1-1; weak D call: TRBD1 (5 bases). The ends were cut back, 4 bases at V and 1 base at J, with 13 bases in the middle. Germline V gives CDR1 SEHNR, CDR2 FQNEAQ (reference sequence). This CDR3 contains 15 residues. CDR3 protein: CASSSGGAPNTEAFF. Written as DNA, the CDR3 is TGTGCCAGCAGCTCCGGCGGGGCCCCGAACACTGAAGCTTTCTTT. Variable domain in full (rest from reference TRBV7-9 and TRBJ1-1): DTGVSQNPRHKITKRGQNVTFRCDPISEHNRLYWYRQTLGQGPEFLTYFQNEAQLEKSRLLSDRFSAERPKGSFSTLEIQRTEQGDSAMYLCASSSGGAPNTEAFFGQGTRLTVV.

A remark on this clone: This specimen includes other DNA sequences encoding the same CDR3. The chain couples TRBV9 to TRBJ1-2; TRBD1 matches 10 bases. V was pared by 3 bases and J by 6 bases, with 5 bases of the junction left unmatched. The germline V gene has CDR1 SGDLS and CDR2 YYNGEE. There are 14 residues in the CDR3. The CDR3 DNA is TGTGCCAGCAGCGCCCGACAGGGGGCGGATGGCTACACCTTC. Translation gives CASSARQGADGYTF.

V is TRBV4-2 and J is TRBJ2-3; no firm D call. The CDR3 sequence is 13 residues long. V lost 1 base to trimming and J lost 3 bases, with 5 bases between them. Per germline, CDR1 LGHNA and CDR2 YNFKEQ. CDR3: CASSQAPTDTQYF. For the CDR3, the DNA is TGTGCCAGCAGCCAAGCCCCTACAGATACGCAGTATTTT.

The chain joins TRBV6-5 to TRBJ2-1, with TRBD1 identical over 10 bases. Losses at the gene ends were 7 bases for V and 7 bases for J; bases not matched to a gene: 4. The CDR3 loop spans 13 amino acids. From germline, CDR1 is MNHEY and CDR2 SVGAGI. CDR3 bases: TGTGCCAGCACTGGGACAGGGGAAAATGAGCAGTTCTTC. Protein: CASTGTGENEQFF.

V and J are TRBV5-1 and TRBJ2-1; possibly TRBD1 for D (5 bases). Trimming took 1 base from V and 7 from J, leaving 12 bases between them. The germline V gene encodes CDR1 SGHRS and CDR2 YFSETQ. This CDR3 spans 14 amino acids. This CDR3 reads CASSLIQGLNEQFF. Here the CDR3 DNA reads TGCGCCAGCAGCTTGATCCAGGGCCTGAATGAGCAGTTCTTC.

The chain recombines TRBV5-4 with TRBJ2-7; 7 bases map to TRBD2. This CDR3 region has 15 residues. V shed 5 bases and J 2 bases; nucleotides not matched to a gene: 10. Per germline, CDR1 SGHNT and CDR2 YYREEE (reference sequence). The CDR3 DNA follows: TGTGCCAGCAGGGATCCTAGCGGCCCCACCTACGAGCAGTACTTC. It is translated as CASRDPSGPTYEQYF.

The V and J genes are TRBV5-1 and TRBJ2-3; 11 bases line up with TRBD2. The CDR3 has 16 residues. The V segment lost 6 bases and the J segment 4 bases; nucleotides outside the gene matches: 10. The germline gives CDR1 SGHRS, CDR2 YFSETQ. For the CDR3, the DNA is TGCGCCAGCACTGCCACTTTAGCGGGAGGGGCAGATACGCAGTATTTT. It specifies CASTATLAGGADTQYF. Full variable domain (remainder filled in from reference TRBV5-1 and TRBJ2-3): KAGVTQTPRYLIKTRGQQVTLSCSPISGHRSVSWYQQTPGQGLQFLFEYFSETQRNKGNFPGRFSGRQFSNSRSEMNVSTLELGDSALYLCASTATLAGGADTQYFGPGTRLTVL.

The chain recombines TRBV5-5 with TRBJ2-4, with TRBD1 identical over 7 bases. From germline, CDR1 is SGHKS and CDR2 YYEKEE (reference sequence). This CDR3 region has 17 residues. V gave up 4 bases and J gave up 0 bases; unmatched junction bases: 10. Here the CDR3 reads CASSGGQPLIAKNIQYF. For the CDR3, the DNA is TGTGCCAGCAGCGGGGGACAGCCTCTTATAGCCAAAAACATTCAGTACTTC.

Written as DNA, the CDR3 is TGTGCCAGCAGCTGGACTAGCGACGACGAGCAGTACTTC. Its protein product is CASSWTSDDEQYF. The chain uses TRBV12-3 or TRBV12-4 and TRBJ2-7; 9 bases match TRBD2. Unmatched junction bases numbered 5, after V lost 6 bases and J lost 5 bases. The CDR3 runs 13 residues.

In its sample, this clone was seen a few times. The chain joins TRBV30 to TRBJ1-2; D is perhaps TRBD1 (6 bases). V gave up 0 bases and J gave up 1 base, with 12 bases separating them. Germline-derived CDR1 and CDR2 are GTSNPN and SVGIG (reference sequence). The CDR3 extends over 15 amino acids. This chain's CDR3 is CAWSVGGAVNYGYTF. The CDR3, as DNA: TGTGCCTGGAGTGTTGGGGGGGCGGTTAACTATGGCTACACCTTC.

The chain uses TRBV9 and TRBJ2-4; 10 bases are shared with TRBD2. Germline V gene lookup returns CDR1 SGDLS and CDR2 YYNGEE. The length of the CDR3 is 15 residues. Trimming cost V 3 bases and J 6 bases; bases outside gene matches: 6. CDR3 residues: CASSAASGSRNIQYF. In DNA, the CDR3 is TGTGCCAGCAGCGCGGCTAGCGGGAGTCGAAACATTCAGTACTTC.